This T cell receptor (beta chain) was captured in a study of T cell changes during pregnancy in multiple sclerosis. Some clones are missing from TCRdb's copy, which holds only in-frame ones; the method was immunoSEQ multiplex PCR. The sample consists of tens of thousands of clones, 75% to 95% of them appearing once. Deletions cut 3 bases from V and 0 bases from J, with 11 bases between. This CDR3 spans 15 amino acids. Germline V gene data show CDR1 as SGHTA and CDR2 as FQGNSA. The clonotype was recovered from a female donor in good health, enrolled as a control in a pregnancy study. Material: peripheral blood, obtained after pregnancy. The V gene is TRBV7-2, the J gene TRBJ1-2; weak D call: TRBD1 (5 bases). The CDR3 DNA reads TGTGCCAGCAGCTTCAGGGCGGAACCTAACTATGGCTACACCTTC. Translation: CASSFRAEPNYGYTF.